A single sample gave rise to the 23 T cell receptor beta chains below, sequenced in a study of T cell repertoires in cytomegalovirus infection. These receptors are not linked to any known antigen. Via MiXCR, TCRdb re-called the reads, giving one row per CDR3 protein. The table shows roughly 860,000 distinct CDR3 sequences, with 32% occurring only once. Sequenced material: cultured CD8+ T cells from PBMCs, taken from culture after CMV antigen stimulation. These receptors all stem from a human donor in good health (CMV status not recorded). Some clones in this sample may be carry-over from other donors' samples.

This clonotype has only a few counts. The rearrangement links TRBV18 to TRBJ2-5; TRBD1 agrees at 11 bases. Germline CDR1 KGHSH, CDR2 LQKENI. V lost 4 bases to trimming and J lost 3 bases; unmatched junction nucleotides: 10. This CDR3 contains 17 residues. As DNA, the CDR3 is TGTGCCAGCTCACGGACGGACAGGGGGCGAGATGAAGAGACCCAGTACTTC. Translating it yields CASSRTDRGRDEETQYF. The full variable domain, in which reference TRBV18 and TRBJ2-5 provide the parts outside the CDR3, is NAGVMQNPRHLVRRRGQEARLRCSPMKGHSHVYWYRQLPEEGLKFMVYLQKENIIDESGMPKERFSAEFPKEGPSILRIQQVVRGDSAAYFCASSRTDRGRDEETQYFGPGTRLLVL.

V and J are TRBV6-1 and TRBJ1-5; D is possibly TRBD1 (5 bases). The CDR3 sequence is 13 residues long. The germline V gene encodes CDR1 MNHNS and CDR2 SASEGT. Deletions cut 6 bases from V and 6 bases from J, with 12 bases between. CDR3 sequence (DNA): TGTGCCAGCAGCCAGGGATTCCCTCAGCCCCAGCATTTT. Protein sequence: CASSQGFPQPQHF.

The chain combines TRBV7-4 with TRBJ1-2, with a weak D call TRBD1 (6 bases). The CDR3 consists of 13 residues. The V end was cut by 7 bases, the J end by 4 bases, with 13 bases between. In germline, CDR1 is SGHVT, CDR2 SQSDAQ. The chain's CDR3 is CASTLGGFYGYTF. The DNA for the CDR3 is TGTGCCAGCACCTTGGGGGGCTTCTATGGCTACACCTTC. The full variable domain, its missing parts supplied by reference TRBV7-4 and TRBJ1-2, is GAGVSQSPRYKVAKRGRDVALRCDSISGHVTLYWYRQTLGQGSEVLTYSQSDAQRDKSGRPSGRFSAERPERSVSTLKIQRTEQGDSAVYLCASTLGGFYGYTFGSGTRLTVV.

This clonotype turned up a few times. The CDR3 DNA is TGTGCCAGTAGTATTAGCCCTGCATCTCCGAACACTGAAGCTTTCTTT. This encodes CASSISPASPNTEAFF. V is TRBV19 and J is TRBJ1-1, with D uncertain. Per germline, CDR1 LNHDA and CDR2 SQIVND (reference sequence). The CDR3 loop spans 16 amino acids. V was cut by 3 bases and J by 1 base, with 15 bases left in between.

About this clonotype itself: This may be a read error: a much more frequent sequence differs by one nucleotide. V gene TRBV7-6 combines with J gene TRBJ1-3; a weak D match, TRBD1 (5 bases). Per the germline V gene, CDR1 is SGHVS and CDR2 is FNYEAQ. The CDR3 consists of 15 residues. Trimming left V 3 bases short and J 0 bases short, with 9 bases between. The CDR3 region has the DNA TGTGCCAGCAGCTTGGGACGGTACTCTGGAAACACCATATATTTT. It encodes CASSLGRYSGNTIYF. The full variable domain, with the rest looked up from reference TRBV7-6 and TRBJ1-3, is GAGVSQSPRYKVTKRGQDVALRCDPISGHVSLYWYRQALGQGPEFLTYFNYEAQQDKSGLPNDRFSAERPEGSISTLTIQRTEQRDSAMYRCASSLGRYSGNTIYFGEGSWLTVV.

V is TRBV12-3 or TRBV12-4 and J is TRBJ1-1, with D possibly being TRBD1 (6 bases). The CDR3 runs to 15 residues. Trimming pared 2 bases from V and 3 bases from J, leaving 13 bases between. The CDR3 spells CASSLLIQGDTEAFF. CDR3 nucleotide sequence: TGTGCCAGCAGTTTACTCATACAGGGTGACACTGAAGCTTTCTTT.

This clonotype was counted only a few times. The rearrangement links TRBV4-1 to TRBJ1-1, with D uncertain. Germline-derived CDR1 and CDR2 are MGHRA and YSYEKL. V gave up 1 base and J gave up 3 bases, with 12 bases separating them. The CDR3 runs 15 residues. CDR3 region: CASSQGIVGDTEAFF. In DNA, the CDR3 is TGCGCCAGCAGCCAAGGAATTGTTGGGGACACTGAAGCTTTCTTT.

This clonotype was observed a few times. The chain joins TRBV4-1 to TRBJ1-1; D might be TRBD1 (5 bases). Looked up from germline, CDR1 is MGHRA and CDR2 is YSYEKL. V was pared by 0 bases and J by 11 bases, with 10 bases between. There are 12 residues in the CDR3. For the CDR3, the DNA is TGCGCCAGCAGCCAAGATCTCCGGGGGGCTTTCTTT. Protein sequence: CASSQDLRGAFF.

This clonotype showed up just a few times. The chain couples TRBV6-5 to TRBJ2-1; possible D gene TRBD2, 6 bases. The CDR3 is made up of 12 amino acids. The germline V gene has CDR1 MNHEY and CDR2 SVGAGI. V was shortened by 10 bases and J by 6 bases, with 13 bases between the two germline ends. The CDR3 spells CATLRGGNEQFF. The CDR3 nucleotides read TGTGCCACCCTGCGGGGCGGCAATGAGCAGTTCTTC.

This clonotype was seen more than once but under ten times. This chain uses TRBV7-9 with TRBJ1-4, with 8 bases that match TRBD1. Germline CDR1 is SEHNR and CDR2 is FQNEAQ (reference sequence). The ends lost 6 bases at V and 7 bases at J; junction bases unmatched: 7. The CDR3 is made up of 14 amino acids. This CDR3 is CASRSGQGGEKLFF. The DNA for the CDR3 is TGTGCCAGCAGGTCAGGACAGGGAGGTGAAAAACTGTTTTTT.

The rearrangement links TRBV4-3 to TRBJ2-1; a possible D gene is TRBD2 (5 bases). This CDR3 is built from 18 residues. Per germline, CDR1 LGHNA and CDR2 YSLEER. Trimming stripped 0 bases from V and 4 bases from J, with 19 bases between. CDR3 nucleotide sequence: TGCGCCAGCAGCCAAGAGGGGTCCGGGGAAGTACAATACAATGAGCAGTTCTTC. Its protein product is CASSQEGSGEVQYNEQFF.

The chain recombines TRBV9 with TRBJ2-2; D perhaps matches TRBD2 (5 bases). V was pared by 2 bases and J by 3 bases, with 8 bases between. The germline CDR1 and CDR2 sequences are SGDLS and YYNGEE. The CDR3 contains 14 residues. This CDR3 is CASSVDGDTGELFF. The CDR3 DNA is TGTGCCAGCAGCGTCGACGGGGACACCGGGGAGCTGTTTTTT.

The chain uses TRBV28 and TRBJ1-1; D is possibly TRBD1 (5 bases). Germline V gives CDR1 MDHEN, CDR2 SYDVKM. The CDR3 runs to 15 residues. With 3 bases removed from V and 7 bases from J, the gap between germline ends came to 18 bases. In DNA form, the CDR3 reads TGTGCCAGCAGTTTGAAAGGGACGGCTGTTTTTGAAGCTTTCTTT. Protein sequence: CASSLKGTAVFEAFF.

This clonotype came up a few times. CDR3 region: CASSPNGLVYEQFF. In DNA, the CDR3 is TGTGCCAGCAGTCCCAACGGACTAGTCTATGAGCAGTTCTTC. V gene TRBV27 combines with J gene TRBJ2-1, with 7 bases fitting TRBD2. Germline assignment: CDR1 MNHEY and CDR2 SMNVEV (reference sequence). This CDR3 region has 14 residues. V was pared by 5 bases and J by 8 bases, with 9 bases of the junction left unmatched.

The chain recombines TRBV12-3 or TRBV12-4 with TRBJ2-1; a possible D gene is TRBD2 (6 bases). V shed 5 bases and J shed 6 bases, with 14 bases lying between them. The CDR3 is made up of 14 amino acids. The CDR3: CASSPTGTPNEQFF. The CDR3 DNA is TGTGCCAGCAGTCCCACCGGGACTCCCAATGAGCAGTTCTTC.

About this clonotype itself: At one boundary the junction diverges from the germline segment, which might be a read error. The chain employs TRBV6-1 and TRBJ2-7; 8 nucleotides line up with TRBD1. CDR1 is MNHNS, CDR2 SASEGT, per germline. The CDR3 extends over 15 amino acids. CDR3 DNA: TGTGCCAGCAGTGAAGAGGAAGGGACAGGATACGGGCAGTACTTC. Residues: CASSEEEGTGYGQYF.

This clonotype was counted between two and nine times. The chain links TRBV29-1 to TRBJ1-2; no clear D. Germline values: CDR1 SQVTM, CDR2 ANQGSEA. The CDR3 is made up of 12 amino acids. The CDR3 sequence: CADGGLNYGYTF. CDR3 in DNA: TGCGCCGACGGTGGTCTTAACTATGGCTACACCTTC.

To note about this clonotype: With a much larger clone just one base away, this may be a read error. The chain has TRBV7-2 and TRBJ2-5; D is possibly TRBD2 (6 bases). The CDR3 runs to 13 residues. CDR1 is SGHTA, CDR2 FQGNSA, per germline. Deletions cut 6 bases from V and 4 bases from J, with 12 bases between. CDR3 DNA sequence: TGTGCCAGCAGGTTACTCGGGGGAGAGACCCAGTACTTC. It is translated as CASRLLGGETQYF. The full variable domain, rest sourced from reference TRBV7-2 and TRBJ2-5, is GAGVSQSPSNKVTEKGKDVELRCDPISGHTALYWYRQSLGQGLEFLIYFQGNSAPDKSGLPSDRFSAERTGGSVSTLTIQRTQQEDSAVYLCASRLLGGETQYFGPGTRLLVL.

The gene calls are TRBV27 and TRBJ2-2; weak D call: TRBD2 (6 bases). This CDR3 region has 13 residues. Germline CDR1 reads MNHEY; CDR2 reads SMNVEV (reference sequence). V lost 8 bases, J lost 5 bases, and 12 bases lay in between. The CDR3 coding sequence is TGTGCCAGCCACTTGGGGGGTACCGGGGAGCTGTTTTTT. Protein product: CASHLGGTGELFF.

The chain is built from TRBV4-2 and TRBJ2-1; 7 bases align to TRBD2. The V gene's germline CDR1 is LGHNA and CDR2 YNFKEQ. There are 15 residues in the CDR3. V was clipped by 0 bases and J by 4 bases; unmatched bases: 3. CDR3 nucleotides: TGTGCCAGCAGCCAAGATGGGGGGGGGTACAATGAGCAGTTCTTC. It is translated as CASSQDGGGYNEQFF.

In this sample, this clonotype turned up a few times. This chain connects TRBV6-2 or TRBV6-3 to TRBJ2-3; D may be TRBD2 (6 bases). The CDR3 is made up of 16 amino acids. CDR1 MNHEY and CDR2 SVGEGT come from the germline V gene. Between the trimmed V and J ends, which lost 0 bases and 4 bases, there was a span of 14 bases. CDR3 in DNA: TGTGCCAGCAGTTACTCGACCGGAGGGTGGGCAGATACGCAGTATTTT. Amino acid sequence: CASSYSTGGWADTQYF.

V is TRBV25-1 and J is TRBJ1-1; tentative D call: TRBD1 (6 bases). CDR3 length: 12 amino acids. Looked up from germline, CDR1 is MGHDK and CDR2 is SYGVNS. CDR3 region: CATQGMNTEAFF. CDR3 bases: TGTGCTACCCAGGGGATGAACACTGAAGCTTTCTTT.

This rearrangement joins TRBV11-2 to TRBJ2-3; D perhaps matches TRBD1 (6 bases). V was shortened by 1 base and J by 8 bases, with 13 bases between the two germline ends. The CDR3 is 14 amino acids. Germline values: CDR1 SGHAT, CDR2 FQNNGV. For the CDR3, the DNA is TGTGCCAGCAGCTTAGTGGGGGCCCTTCTTACGCAGTATTTT. Protein sequence: CASSLVGALLTQYF.